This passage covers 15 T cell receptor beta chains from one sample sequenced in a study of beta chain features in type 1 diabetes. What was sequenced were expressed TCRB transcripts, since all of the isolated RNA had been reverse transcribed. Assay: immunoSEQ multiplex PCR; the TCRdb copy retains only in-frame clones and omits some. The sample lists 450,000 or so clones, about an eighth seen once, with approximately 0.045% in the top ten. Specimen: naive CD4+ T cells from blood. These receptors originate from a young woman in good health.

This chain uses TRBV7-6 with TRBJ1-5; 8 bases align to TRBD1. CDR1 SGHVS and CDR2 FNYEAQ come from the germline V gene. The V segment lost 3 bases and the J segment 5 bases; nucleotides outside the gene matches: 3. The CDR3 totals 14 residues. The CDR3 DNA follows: TGTGCCAGCAGCTTTGGACAGGGAGATCAGCCCCAGCATTTT. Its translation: CASSFGQGDQPQHF.

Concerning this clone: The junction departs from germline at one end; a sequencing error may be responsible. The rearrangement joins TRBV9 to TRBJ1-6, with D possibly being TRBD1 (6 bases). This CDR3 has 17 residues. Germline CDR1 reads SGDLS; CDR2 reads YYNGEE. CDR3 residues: CASSVAKGGSFNSPLHF. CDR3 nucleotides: TGTGCCAGCAGCGTAGCTAAGGGGGGGTCCTTTAATTCACCCCTCCACTTT.

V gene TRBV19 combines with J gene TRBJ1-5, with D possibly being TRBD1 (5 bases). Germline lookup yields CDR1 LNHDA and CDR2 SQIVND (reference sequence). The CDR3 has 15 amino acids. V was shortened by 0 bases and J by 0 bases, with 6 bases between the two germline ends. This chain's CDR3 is CASSIEGLSNQPQHF. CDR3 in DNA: TGTGCCAGTAGTATAGAGGGGCTTAGCAATCAGCCCCAGCATTTT.

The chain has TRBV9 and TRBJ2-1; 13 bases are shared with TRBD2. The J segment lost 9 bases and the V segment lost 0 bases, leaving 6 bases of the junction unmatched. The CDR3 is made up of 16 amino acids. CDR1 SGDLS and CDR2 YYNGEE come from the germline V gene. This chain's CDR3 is CASSVAPGTSGTEQFF. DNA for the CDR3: TGTGCCAGCAGCGTAGCCCCAGGGACTAGCGGGACTGAGCAGTTCTTC. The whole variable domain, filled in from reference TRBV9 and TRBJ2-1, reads DSGVTQTPKHLITATGQRVTLRCSPRSGDLSVYWYQQSLDQGLQFLIQYYNGEERAKGNILERFSAQQFPDLHSELNLSSLELGDSALYFCASSVAPGTSGTEQFFGPGTRLTVL.

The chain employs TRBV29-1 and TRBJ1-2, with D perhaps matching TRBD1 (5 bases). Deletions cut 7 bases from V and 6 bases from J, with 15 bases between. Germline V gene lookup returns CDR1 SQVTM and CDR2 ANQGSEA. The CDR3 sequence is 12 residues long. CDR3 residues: CSASRDANGYTF. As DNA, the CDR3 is TGCAGCGCAAGCCGGGACGCTAATGGCTACACCTTC.

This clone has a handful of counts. The CDR3 here is CASSQTGPTTYEQYF. In DNA, the CDR3 is TGCGCCAGCAGCCAAACCGGGCCCACGACCTACGAGCAGTACTTC. The genes are TRBV4-1 and TRBJ2-7; D remains ambiguous. Germline V gives CDR1 MGHRA, CDR2 YSYEKL. The CDR3 sequence is 15 residues long. V shed 2 bases and J shed 2 bases, with 13 bases lying between them.

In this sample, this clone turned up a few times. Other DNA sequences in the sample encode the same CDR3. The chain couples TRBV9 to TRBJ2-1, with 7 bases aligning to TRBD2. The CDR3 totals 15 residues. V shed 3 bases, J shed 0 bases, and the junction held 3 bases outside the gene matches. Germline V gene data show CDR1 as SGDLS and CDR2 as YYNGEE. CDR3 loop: CASSASGDSYNEQFF. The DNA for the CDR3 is TGTGCCAGCAGCGCCAGCGGGGACTCCTACAATGAGCAGTTCTTC.

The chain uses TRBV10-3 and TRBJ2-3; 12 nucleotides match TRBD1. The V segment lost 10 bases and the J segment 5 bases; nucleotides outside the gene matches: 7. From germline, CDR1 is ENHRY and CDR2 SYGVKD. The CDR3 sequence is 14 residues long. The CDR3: CATGTGGAGDTQYF. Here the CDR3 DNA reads TGTGCCACGGGGACAGGGGGCGCCGGAGATACGCAGTATTTT.

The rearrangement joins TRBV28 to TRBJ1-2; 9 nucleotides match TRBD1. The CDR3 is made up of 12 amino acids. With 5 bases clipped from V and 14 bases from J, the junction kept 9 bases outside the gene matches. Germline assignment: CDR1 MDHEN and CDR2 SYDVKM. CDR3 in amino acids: CASSPPGQGNTF. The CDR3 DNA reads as TGTGCCAGCAGTCCCCCGGGACAGGGTAATACCTTC.

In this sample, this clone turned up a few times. The CDR3 spells CASSISTGINYGYTF. CDR3 DNA: TGTGCCAGCAGTATAAGTACAGGGATAAACTATGGCTACACCTTC. This chain uses TRBV7-9 with TRBJ1-2; the D gene is possibly TRBD1 (6 bases). CDR1 is SEHNR, CDR2 FQNEAQ, per germline (reference sequence). This CDR3 spans 15 amino acids. V was cut by 6 bases and J by 2 bases, with 16 bases left in between. The variable domain in full, with the rest retrieved from reference TRBV7-9 and TRBJ1-2, is DTGVSQNPRHKITKRGQNVTFRCDPISEHNRLYWYRQTLGQGPEFLTYFQNEAQLEKSRLLSDRFSAERPKGSFSTLEIQRTEQGDSAMYLCASSISTGINYGYTFGSGTRLTVV.

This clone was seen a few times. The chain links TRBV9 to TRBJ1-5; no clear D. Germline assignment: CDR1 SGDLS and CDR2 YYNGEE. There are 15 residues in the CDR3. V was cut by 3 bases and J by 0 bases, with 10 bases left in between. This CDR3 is CASSEGRYSNQPQHF. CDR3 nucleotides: TGTGCCAGCAGCGAGGGAAGATATAGCAATCAGCCCCAGCATTTT.

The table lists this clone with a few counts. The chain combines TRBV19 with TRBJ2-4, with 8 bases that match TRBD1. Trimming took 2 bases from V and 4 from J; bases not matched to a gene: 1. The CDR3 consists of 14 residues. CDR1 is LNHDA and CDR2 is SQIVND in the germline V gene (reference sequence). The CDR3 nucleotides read TGTGCCAGTAGTATATACAGGGGGAAAAACATTCAGTACTTC. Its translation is CASSIYRGKNIQYF.

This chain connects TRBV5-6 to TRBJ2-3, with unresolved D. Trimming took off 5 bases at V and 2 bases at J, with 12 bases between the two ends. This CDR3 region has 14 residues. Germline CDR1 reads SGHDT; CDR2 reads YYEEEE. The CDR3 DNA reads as TGTGCCAGCAGTCAGACACAAGTCACAGATACGCAGTATTTT. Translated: CASSQTQVTDTQYF.

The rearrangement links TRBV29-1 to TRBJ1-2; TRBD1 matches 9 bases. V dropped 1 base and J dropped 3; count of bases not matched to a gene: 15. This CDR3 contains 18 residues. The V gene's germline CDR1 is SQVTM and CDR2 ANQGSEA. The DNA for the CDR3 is TGCAGCGTTGAAGGGTCCGTTTTTCGGACAGGGGAGTACTATGGCTACACCTTC. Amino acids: CSVEGSVFRTGEYYGYTF.

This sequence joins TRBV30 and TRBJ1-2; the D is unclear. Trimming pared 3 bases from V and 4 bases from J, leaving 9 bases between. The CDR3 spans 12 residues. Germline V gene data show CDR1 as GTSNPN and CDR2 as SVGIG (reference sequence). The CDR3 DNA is TGTGCCTGGAGAGGATACCCCTATGGCTACACCTTC. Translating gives CAWRGYPYGYTF. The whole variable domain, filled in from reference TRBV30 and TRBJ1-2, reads SQTIHQWPATLVQPVGSPLSLECTVEGTSNPNLYWYRQAAGRGLQLLFYSVGIGQISSEVPQNLSASRPQDRQFILSSKKLLLSDSGFYLCAWRGYPYGYTFGSGTRLTVV.